One sample yielded the 22 T cell receptor beta chains listed below, sequenced in a study of OX40 agonist ivuxolimab in advanced cancers. The assay was immunoSEQ multiplex PCR, and TCRdb's table has in-frame clones only and misses some. The sample lists 15,000 or so clones; approximately 83% were seen once. The sample was CD4+ or CD8+ T cells sorted from blood, taken in a trial of the OX40 agonist ivuxolimab. The receptors originated from an adult with an advanced solid tumor such as melanoma, head and neck, liver or kidney cancer.

The chain uses TRBV27 and TRBJ1-4; tentatively, D is TRBD1 (5 bases). Germline loops: CDR1 MNHEY, CDR2 SMNVEV (reference sequence). V shed 1 base and J shed 6 bases, with 9 bases lying between them. The CDR3 has 14 residues. This chain's CDR3 is CASSLYGGDEKLFF. In DNA form, the CDR3 reads TGTGCCAGCAGTTTATACGGGGGAGATGAAAAACTGTTTTTT.

This clone was recorded once. Other DNA sequences from this sample encode an identical CDR3 as well. V and J are TRBV28 and TRBJ1-5; TRBD1 might be the D (6 bases). V was pared by 5 bases and J by 7 bases, with 18 bases between. This CDR3 is 15 amino acids long. Germline V gene data show CDR1 as MDHEN and CDR2 as SYDVKM. CDR3 in DNA: TGTGCCAGCAGTCTGGAACAGGGCGAAGAGCAGCCCCAGCATTTT. This codes for CASSLEQGEEQPQHF.

The chain uses TRBV4-3 and TRBJ1-5; D is uncertain. Germline V gene sequence: CDR1 LGHNA, CDR2 YSLEER. The CDR3 is 16 amino acids. Deletions cut 0 bases from V and 0 bases from J, with 9 bases between. CDR3 bases: TGCGCCAGCAGCCAAGATGGGCCTTATAGCAATCAGCCCCAGCATTTT. This encodes CASSQDGPYSNQPQHF.

This clone appeared a few times. J is TRBJ1-5 and V is TRBV7-9; the match to TRBD1 covers 8 bases. The ends lost 2 bases at V and 9 bases at J; junction bases unmatched: 6. Germline CDR1 reads SEHNR; CDR2 reads FQNEAQ (reference sequence). This CDR3 is built from 14 residues. CDR3 in amino acids: CASSLSQGGGPQHF. CDR3 bases: TGTGCCAGCAGCTTATCACAGGGGGGCGGGCCCCAGCATTTT.

The V call is TRBV7-6, the J call TRBJ2-1; TRBD2 matches 9 bases. This CDR3 contains 16 residues. Germline trimming cut 3 bases from V and 4 bases from J; bases unmatched to any gene: 7. The germline V gene encodes CDR1 SGHVS and CDR2 FNYEAQ. The CDR3 here is CASSFAAGGAYNEQFF. The DNA of the CDR3 is TGTGCCAGCAGCTTCGCGGCGGGAGGGGCGTACAATGAGCAGTTCTTC.

The rearrangement joins TRBV9 to TRBJ2-6; D not certain. The CDR3 is made up of 17 amino acids. The germline V gene encodes CDR1 SGDLS and CDR2 YYNGEE. V was clipped by 4 bases and J by 0 bases, with 14 bases between them. The CDR3 here is CASSPSSIRSGANVLTF. The CDR3 DNA is TGTGCCAGCAGCCCGTCCTCCATTCGCTCTGGGGCCAACGTCCTGACTTTC.

This clone has just a few counts. The chain is built from TRBV7-6 and TRBJ2-2, with D hard to call. This CDR3 contains 13 residues. With 11 bases removed from V and 3 bases from J, the gap between germline ends came to 13 bases. Germline CDR1 and CDR2: SGHVS and FNYEAQ. CDR3 in amino acids: CAVKVGDTGELFF. CDR3 nucleotide sequence: TGTGCCGTAAAAGTTGGGGACACCGGGGAGCTGTTTTTT.

The chain combines TRBV2 with TRBJ2-1; TRBD2 is a possible D gene (5 bases). Germline CDR1 and CDR2: SNHLY and FYNNEI. Trimming removed 8 bases at V and 5 bases at J, with 16 bases between. CDR3 length: 14 residues. This CDR3 reads CASGEPPVDNEQFF. The DNA of the CDR3 is TGTGCCAGCGGGGAGCCCCCCGTCGACAATGAGCAGTTCTTC.

The gene calls are TRBV5-8 and TRBJ2-2; 7 nucleotides agree with TRBD1. J gave up 5 bases and V 0 bases, and 4 bases lay outside the gene matches. Germline V lookup: CDR1 SGHTS, CDR2 YDEGEE. CDR3 size: 15 residues. The CDR3 coding sequence is TGTGCCAGCAGCTTGGGACAGGGAAAAACCGGGGAGCTGTTTTTT. This sequence encodes CASSLGQGKTGELFF.

The count of this clone is one. The gene calls are TRBV7-9 and TRBJ2-1, with D possibly TRBD2 on 6 matching bases. The V gene lost 5 bases and the J gene lost 3 bases, with 14 bases spanning the gap. CDR1 is SEHNR and CDR2 is FQNEAQ in the germline V gene (reference sequence). The CDR3 spans 15 residues. The CDR3: CASSPPSAYYNEQFF. CDR3 in DNA: TGTGCCAGCAGCCCCCCTAGCGCTTACTACAATGAGCAGTTCTTC.

This rearrangement joins TRBV30 to TRBJ2-7, with D maybe TRBD2 (6 bases). The CDR3 is 12 amino acids. Looked up from germline, CDR1 is GTSNPN and CDR2 is SVGIG (reference sequence). Trimming cost V 2 bases and J 6 bases, with 11 bases left between them. In nucleotides, the CDR3 is TGTGCCTGGAGTTTCGGAGGGGCCGAGCAGTACTTC. Amino acid sequence: CAWSFGGAEQYF. Variable domain in full (rest from reference TRBV30 and TRBJ2-7): SQTIHQWPATLVQPVGSPLSLECTVEGTSNPNLYWYRQAAGRGLQLLFYSVGIGQISSEVPQNLSASRPQDRQFILSSKKLLLSDSGFYLCAWSFGGAEQYFGPGTRLTVT.

The rearrangement uses TRBV15 and TRBJ2-5, with D uncertain. The CDR3 consists of 16 residues. In germline, CDR1 is LNHNV, CDR2 YYDKDF (reference sequence). The V end was cut by 0 bases, the J end by 0 bases, with 11 bases between. The DNA for the CDR3 is TGTGCCACCAGCAGAGAAATGTGGCAGTACCAAGAGACCCAGTACTTC. Translating it yields CATSREMWQYQETQYF.

The rearrangement uses TRBV11-3 and TRBJ2-2, with D unclear. Trimming cost V 6 bases and J 2 bases, with 25 bases left between them. Per the germline V gene, CDR1 is SGHNT and CDR2 is YENEEA. This CDR3 region has 19 residues. CDR3 protein: CASRPYAGRAVGNTGELFF. The DNA of the CDR3 is TGTGCCAGCAGGCCTTATGCTGGCCGGGCGGTTGGTAACACCGGGGAGCTGTTTTTT.

This clone was seen just once. The chain carries TRBV7-6 and TRBJ2-7, with a possible D match to TRBD2 (5 bases). The ends were cut back, 0 bases at V and 6 bases at J, with 27 bases in the middle. This CDR3 has 19 amino acids. Germline V lookup: CDR1 SGHVS, CDR2 FNYEAQ. CDR3 coding DNA: TGTGCCAGCAGCTTAGCGCCCCTAATCAAGGGAGTTTATGTTGGCGAGCAGTACTTC. This codes for CASSLAPLIKGVYVGEQYF.

The chain combines TRBV15 with TRBJ2-1, with D unresolved. CDR1 is LNHNV, CDR2 YYDKDF, per germline (reference sequence). Deletions cut 6 bases from V and 0 bases from J, with 6 bases between. The CDR3 has 13 residues. CDR3 nucleotides: TGTGCCACCAGAGGTAGCTCCTACAATGAGCAGTTCTTC. It specifies CATRGSSYNEQFF.

The J gene is TRBJ2-7, the V gene TRBV27; TRBD2 aligns across 7 bases. The V segment lost 3 bases and the J segment 4 bases; nucleotides outside the gene matches: 3. The germline CDR1 and CDR2 sequences are MNHEY and SMNVEV (reference sequence). CDR3 length equals 13 residues. Here the CDR3 reads CASSFTSAYEQYF. DNA for the CDR3: TGTGCCAGCAGTTTCACTAGCGCATACGAGCAGTACTTC.

The genes are TRBV7-9 and TRBJ2-1, with unresolved D. The CDR3 is made up of 13 amino acids. From germline, CDR1 is SEHNR and CDR2 FQNEAQ (reference sequence). The V end was cut by 3 bases, the J end by 5 bases, with 8 bases between. The CDR3 loop reads CASSFYVDNEQFF. Here the CDR3 DNA reads TGTGCCAGCAGCTTTTACGTGGACAATGAGCAGTTCTTC.

Only one count was recorded for this clone. The rearrangement uses TRBV5-1 and TRBJ1-1, with a weak D call TRBD1 (5 bases). Looked up from germline, CDR1 is SGHRS and CDR2 is YFSETQ. Trimming removed 6 bases at V and 0 bases at J, with 12 bases between. The CDR3 consists of 14 residues. This chain's CDR3 is CASKSGGLNTEAFF. CDR3 DNA sequence: TGCGCCAGCAAATCCGGGGGTTTGAACACTGAAGCTTTCTTT.

This chain uses TRBV29-1 with TRBJ1-1; D unclear. Germline V gene data show CDR1 as SQVTM and CDR2 as ANQGSEA. This CDR3 has 13 residues. V shed 5 bases and J shed 0 bases, with 10 bases lying between them. CDR3 protein: CSVTSIMNTEAFF. CDR3 sequence (DNA): TGCAGCGTTACGTCCATCATGAACACTGAAGCTTTCTTT.

The V gene is TRBV7-9, the J gene TRBJ1-2, with D unclear. Trimming cost V 1 base and J 7 bases, with 7 bases left between them. CDR3 length: 12 amino acids. In germline, CDR1 is SEHNR, CDR2 FQNEAQ (reference sequence). The CDR3 sequence is CASSLGGGGYTF. The CDR3 coding sequence is TGTGCCAGCAGCTTAGGGGGTGGTGGCTACACCTTC.

This clone is labeled as large (0.1 to 1%). J is TRBJ2-7 and V is TRBV5-4; D is possibly TRBD1 (6 bases). V was pared by 5 bases and J by 1 base, with 13 bases between. CDR1 SGHNT and CDR2 YYREEE come from the germline V gene (reference sequence). CDR3 size: 14 residues. DNA of the CDR3: TGTGCCAGCAGTCGGACAGACAGTTCCTACGAGCAGTACTTC. Translated: CASSRTDSSYEQYF.

This chain connects TRBV11-2 to TRBJ2-3, with D unclear. This CDR3 is built from 13 residues. V dropped 4 bases and J dropped 4 bases, with 9 bases sitting between them. Germline lookup yields CDR1 SGHAT and CDR2 FQNNGV. CDR3 DNA: TGTGCCAGCAGCTCTCTCCGGGCAGATACGCAGTATTTT. It encodes CASSSLRADTQYF.